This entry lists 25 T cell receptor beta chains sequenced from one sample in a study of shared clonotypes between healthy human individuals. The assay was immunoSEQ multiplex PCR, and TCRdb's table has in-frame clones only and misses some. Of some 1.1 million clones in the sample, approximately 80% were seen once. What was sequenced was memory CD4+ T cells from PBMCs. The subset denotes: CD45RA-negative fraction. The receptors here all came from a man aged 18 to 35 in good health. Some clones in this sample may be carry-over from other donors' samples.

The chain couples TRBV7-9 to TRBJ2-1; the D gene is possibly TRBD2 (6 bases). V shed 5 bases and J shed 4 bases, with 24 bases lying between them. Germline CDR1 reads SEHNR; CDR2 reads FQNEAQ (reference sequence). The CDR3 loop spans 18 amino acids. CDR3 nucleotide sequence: TGTGCCAGCAGCCTAAGGGAGGTTGGCTCTCAGGCATACAATGAGCAGTTCTTC. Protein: CASSLREVGSQAYNEQFF.

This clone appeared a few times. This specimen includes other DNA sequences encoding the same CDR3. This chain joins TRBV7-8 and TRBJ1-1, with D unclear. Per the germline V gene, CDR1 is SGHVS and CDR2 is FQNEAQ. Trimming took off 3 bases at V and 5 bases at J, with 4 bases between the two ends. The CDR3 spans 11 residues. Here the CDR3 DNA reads TGTGCCAGCAGCTTGGGGACTGAAGCTTTCTTT. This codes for CASSLGTEAFF.

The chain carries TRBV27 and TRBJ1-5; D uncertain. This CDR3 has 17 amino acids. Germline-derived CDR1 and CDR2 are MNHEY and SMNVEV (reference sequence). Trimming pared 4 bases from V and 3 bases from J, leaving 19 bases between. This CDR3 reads CASSSLRRELNNQPQHF. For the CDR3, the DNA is TGTGCCAGCAGTTCACTAAGGAGGGAATTGAACAATCAGCCCCAGCATTTT.

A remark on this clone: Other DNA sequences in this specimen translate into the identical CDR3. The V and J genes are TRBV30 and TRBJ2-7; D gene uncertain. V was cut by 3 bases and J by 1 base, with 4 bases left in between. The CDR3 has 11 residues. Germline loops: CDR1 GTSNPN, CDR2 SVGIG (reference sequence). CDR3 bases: TGTGCCTGGAGCGGTTCCTACGAGCAGTACTTC. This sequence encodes CAWSGSYEQYF.

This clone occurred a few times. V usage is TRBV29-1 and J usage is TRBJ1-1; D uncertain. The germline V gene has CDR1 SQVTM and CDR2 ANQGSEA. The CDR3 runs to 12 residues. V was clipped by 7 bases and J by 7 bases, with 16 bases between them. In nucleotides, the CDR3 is TGCAGCGCCGTAGACATCCCCGGTGAAGCTTTCTTT. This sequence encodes CSAVDIPGEAFF. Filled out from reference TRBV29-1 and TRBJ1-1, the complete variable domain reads SAVISQKPSRDICQRGTSLTIQCQVDSQVTMMFWYRQQPGQSLTLIATANQGSEATYESGFVIDKFPISRPNLTFSTLTVSNMSPEDSSIYLCSAVDIPGEAFFGQGTRLTVV.

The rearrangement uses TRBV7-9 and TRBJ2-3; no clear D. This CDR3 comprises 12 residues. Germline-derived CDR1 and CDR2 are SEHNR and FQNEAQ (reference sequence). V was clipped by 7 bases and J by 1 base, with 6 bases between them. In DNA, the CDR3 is TGTGCCAGCACCCGGCGCACAGATACGCAGTATTTT. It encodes CASTRRTDTQYF.

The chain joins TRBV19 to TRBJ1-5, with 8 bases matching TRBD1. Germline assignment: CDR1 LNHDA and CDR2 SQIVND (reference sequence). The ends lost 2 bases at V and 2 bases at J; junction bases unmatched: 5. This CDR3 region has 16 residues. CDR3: CASSIQGGQGNQPQHF. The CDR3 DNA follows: TGTGCCAGTAGTATACAGGGGGGACAGGGCAATCAGCCCCAGCATTTT.

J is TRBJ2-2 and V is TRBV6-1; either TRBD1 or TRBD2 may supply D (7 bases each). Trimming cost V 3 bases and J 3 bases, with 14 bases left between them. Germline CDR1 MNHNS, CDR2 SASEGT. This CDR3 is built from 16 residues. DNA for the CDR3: TGTGCCAGCAGTGACGCAGGGGGGGTTGACACCGGGGAGCTGTTTTTT. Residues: CASSDAGGVDTGELFF.

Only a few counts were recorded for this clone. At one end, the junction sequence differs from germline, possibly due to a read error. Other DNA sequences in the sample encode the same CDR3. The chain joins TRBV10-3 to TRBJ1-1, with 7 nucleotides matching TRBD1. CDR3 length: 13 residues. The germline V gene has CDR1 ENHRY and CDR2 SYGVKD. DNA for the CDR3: TGTACCATAGCGACAGGGAGTGACACTGAAGCTTTCTTT. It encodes CTIATGSDTEAFF.

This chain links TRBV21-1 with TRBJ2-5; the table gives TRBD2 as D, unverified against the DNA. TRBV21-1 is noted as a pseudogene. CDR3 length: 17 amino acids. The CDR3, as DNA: TGTGCCAGCAGCTCGACCCCGGGACTAGCGGAACAAGAGACCCAGTACTTC. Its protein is CASSSTPGLAEQETQYF.

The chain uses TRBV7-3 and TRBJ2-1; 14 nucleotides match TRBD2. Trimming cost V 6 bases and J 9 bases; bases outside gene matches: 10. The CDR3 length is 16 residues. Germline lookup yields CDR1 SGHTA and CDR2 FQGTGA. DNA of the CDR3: TGTGCCAGCAGGCTAGGGACTAGCGGGAGTCAAGCTGAGCAGTTCTTC. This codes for CASRLGTSGSQAEQFF. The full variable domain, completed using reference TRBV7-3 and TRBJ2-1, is GAGVSQTPSNKVTEKGKYVELRCDPISGHTALYWYRQSLGQGPEFLIYFQGTGAADDSGLPNDRFFAVRPEGSVSTLKIQRTERGDSAVYLCASRLGTSGSQAEQFFGPGTRLTVL.

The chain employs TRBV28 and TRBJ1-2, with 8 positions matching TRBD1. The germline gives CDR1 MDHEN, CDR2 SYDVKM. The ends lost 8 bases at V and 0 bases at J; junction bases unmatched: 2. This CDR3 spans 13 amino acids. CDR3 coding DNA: TGTGCCAGCCAGGGGGCAGCTAACTATGGCTACACCTTC. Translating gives CASQGAANYGYTF.

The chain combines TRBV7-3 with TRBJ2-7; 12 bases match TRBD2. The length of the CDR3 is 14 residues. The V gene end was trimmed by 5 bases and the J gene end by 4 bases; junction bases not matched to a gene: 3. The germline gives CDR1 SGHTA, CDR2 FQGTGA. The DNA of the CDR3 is TGTGCCAGCAGCCCGACTAGCGGGAGTTACGAGCAGTACTTC. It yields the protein CASSPTSGSYEQYF.

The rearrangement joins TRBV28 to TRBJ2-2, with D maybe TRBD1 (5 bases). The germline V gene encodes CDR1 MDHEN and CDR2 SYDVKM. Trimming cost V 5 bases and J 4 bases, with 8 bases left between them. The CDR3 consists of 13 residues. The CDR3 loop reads CASSQTGTGELFF. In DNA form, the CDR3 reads TGTGCCAGCAGTCAAACAGGCACCGGGGAGCTGTTTTTT.

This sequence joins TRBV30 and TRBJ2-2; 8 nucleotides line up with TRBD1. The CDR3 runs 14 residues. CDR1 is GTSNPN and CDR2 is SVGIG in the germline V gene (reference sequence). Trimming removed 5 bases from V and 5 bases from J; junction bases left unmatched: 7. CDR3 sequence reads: CAWRRDRGTGELFF. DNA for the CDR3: TGTGCCTGGCGTCGCGACAGGGGAACCGGGGAGCTGTTTTTT.

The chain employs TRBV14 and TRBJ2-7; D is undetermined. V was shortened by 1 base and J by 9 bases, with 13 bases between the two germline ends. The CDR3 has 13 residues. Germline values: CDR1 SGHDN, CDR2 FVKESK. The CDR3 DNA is TGTGCCAGCAGCCAAGTAGACACGAAGGGGCAGTACTTC. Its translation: CASSQVDTKGQYF.

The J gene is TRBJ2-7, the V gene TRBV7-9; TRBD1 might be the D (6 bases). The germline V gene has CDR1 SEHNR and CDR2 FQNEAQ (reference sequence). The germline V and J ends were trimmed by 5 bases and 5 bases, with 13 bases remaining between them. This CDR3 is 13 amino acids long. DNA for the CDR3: TGTGCCAGCAGCGGGCGGACAGCCCACGAGCAGTACTTC. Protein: CASSGRTAHEQYF.

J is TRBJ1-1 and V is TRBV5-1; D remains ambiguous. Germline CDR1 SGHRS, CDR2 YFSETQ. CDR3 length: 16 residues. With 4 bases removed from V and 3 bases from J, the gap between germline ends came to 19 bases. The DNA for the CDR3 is TGCGCCAGCAGCCGGCAAACAACAGCAACCCACACTGAAGCTTTCTTT. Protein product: CASSRQTTATHTEAFF.

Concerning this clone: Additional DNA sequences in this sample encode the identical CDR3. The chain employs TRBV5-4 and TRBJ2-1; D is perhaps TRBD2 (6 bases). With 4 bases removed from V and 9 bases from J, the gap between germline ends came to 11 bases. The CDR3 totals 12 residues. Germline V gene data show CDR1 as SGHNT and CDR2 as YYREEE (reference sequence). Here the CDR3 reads CASSPVGGEQFF. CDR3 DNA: TGTGCCAGCAGCCCTGTGGGGGGTGAGCAGTTCTTC. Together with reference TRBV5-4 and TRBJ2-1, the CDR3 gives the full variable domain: ETGVTQSPTHLIKTRGQQVTLRCSSQSGHNTVSWYQQALGQGPQFIFQYYREEENGRGNFPPRFSGLQFPNYSSELNVNALELDDSALYLCASSPVGGEQFFGPGTRLTVL.

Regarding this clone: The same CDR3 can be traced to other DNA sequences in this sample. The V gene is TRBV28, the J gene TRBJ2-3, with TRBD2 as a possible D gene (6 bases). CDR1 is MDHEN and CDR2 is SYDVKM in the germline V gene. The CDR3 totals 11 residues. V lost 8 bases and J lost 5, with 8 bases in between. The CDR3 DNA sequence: TGTGCCAGCTCCGGGAGAGATACGCAGTATTTT. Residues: CASSGRDTQYF.

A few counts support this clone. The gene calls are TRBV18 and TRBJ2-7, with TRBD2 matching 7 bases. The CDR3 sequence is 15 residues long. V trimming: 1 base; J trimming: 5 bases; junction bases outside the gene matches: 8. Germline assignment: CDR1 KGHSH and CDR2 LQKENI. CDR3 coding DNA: TGTGCCAGCTCACCACAGGCGGGAGAGGGAAACGAGCAGTACTTC. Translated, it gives CASSPQAGEGNEQYF.

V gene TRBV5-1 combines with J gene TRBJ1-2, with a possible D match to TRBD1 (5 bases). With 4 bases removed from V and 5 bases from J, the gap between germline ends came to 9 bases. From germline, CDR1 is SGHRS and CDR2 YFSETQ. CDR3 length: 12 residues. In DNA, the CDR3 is TGCGCCAGCAGCGCGGGACTTTATGGCTACACCTTC. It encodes CASSAGLYGYTF.

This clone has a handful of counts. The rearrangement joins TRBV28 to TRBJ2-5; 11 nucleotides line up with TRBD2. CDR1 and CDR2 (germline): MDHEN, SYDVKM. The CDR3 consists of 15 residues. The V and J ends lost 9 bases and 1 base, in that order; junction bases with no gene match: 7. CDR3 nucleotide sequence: TGTGCCAGTAAACTAGCGGGAGCAACCCAAGAGACCCAGTACTTC. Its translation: CASKLAGATQETQYF.

The CDR3 nucleotides are TGTGCCAGCAGTTTCCTGTCAAGGGGACAGGGTCTAAATGAGCAGTTCTTC. The encoded protein is CASSFLSRGQGLNEQFF. The genes are TRBV28 and TRBJ2-1; the match to TRBD1 covers 9 bases. V lost 3 bases to trimming and J lost 7 bases; unmatched junction nucleotides: 13. This CDR3 has 17 residues. Germline CDR1 and CDR2: MDHEN and SYDVKM. Filled out from reference TRBV28 and TRBJ2-1, the complete variable domain reads DVKVTQSSRYLVKRTGEKVFLECVQDMDHENMFWYRQDPGLGLRLIYFSYDVKMKEKGDIPEGYSVSREKKERFSLILESASTNQTSMYLCASSFLSRGQGLNEQFFGPGTRLTVL.

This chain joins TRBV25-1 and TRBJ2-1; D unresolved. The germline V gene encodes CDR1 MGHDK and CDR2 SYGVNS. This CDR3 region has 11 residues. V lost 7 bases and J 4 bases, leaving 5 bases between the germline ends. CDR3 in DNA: TGTGCCAGCACCCAGTACAATGAGCAGTTCTTC. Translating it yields CASTQYNEQFF.